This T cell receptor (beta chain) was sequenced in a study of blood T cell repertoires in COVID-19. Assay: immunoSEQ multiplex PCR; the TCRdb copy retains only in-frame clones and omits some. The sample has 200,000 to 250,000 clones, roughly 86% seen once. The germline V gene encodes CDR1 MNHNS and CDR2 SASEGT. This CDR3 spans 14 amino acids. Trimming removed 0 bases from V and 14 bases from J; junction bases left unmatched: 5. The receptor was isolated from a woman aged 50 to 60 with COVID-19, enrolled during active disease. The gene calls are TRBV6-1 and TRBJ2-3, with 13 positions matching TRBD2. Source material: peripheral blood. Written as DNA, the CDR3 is TGTGCCAGCAGTGAAGCGGGACTAGCGGGATTGAGGTATTTT. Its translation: CASSEAGLAGLRYF.